The 30 T cell receptor beta chains below were found in one sample sequenced in a study of Graves' ophthalmopathy and Graves' hyperthyroidism. RNA transcripts yielded amplified TCR beta CDR3 regions. First-round RT-PCR employed HTBI primers, with a second-round multiplex PCR after it. TCRdb re-called the multiplex PCR reads through MiXCR, storing one row per CDR3 protein. The sample has 900,000 to 1,200,000 distinct CDR3 sequences; about two fifths are singletons. The specimen sequenced was peripheral blood or thyroid tissue (not recorded which). The source of these receptors is an adult man with Graves' hyperthyroidism.

This CDR3 reads CASREKELVTEAFF. The CDR3 bases are TGTGCCAGCAGAGAAAAGGAGCTAGTCACTGAAGCTTTCTTT. The V call is TRBV7-9, the J call TRBJ1-1; no firm D call. The length of the CDR3 is 14 residues. The V end was cut by 6 bases, the J end by 4 bases, with 15 bases between. Germline CDR1 reads SEHNR; CDR2 reads FQNEAQ (reference sequence). Filled out from reference TRBV7-9 and TRBJ1-1, the complete variable domain reads DTGVSQNPRHKITKRGQNVTFRCDPISEHNRLYWYRQTLGQGPEFLTYFQNEAQLEKSRLLSDRFSAERPKGSFSTLEIQRTEQGDSAMYLCASREKELVTEAFFGQGTRLTVV.

This clonotype has a count of ten or more. The gene calls are TRBV10-1 and TRBJ2-3; 7 nucleotides agree with TRBD2. Germline V gene sequence: CDR1 WNHNN, CDR2 SYGVQD (reference sequence). Trimming cost V 3 bases and J 7 bases; bases outside gene matches: 7. There are 14 residues in the CDR3. The DNA for the CDR3 is TGCGCCAGCAGTGACCAGAGGCGGGGGAATACGCAGTATTTT. Its protein is CASSDQRRGNTQYF.

This clonotype has just one count. V usage is TRBV29-1 and J usage is TRBJ1-2; D uncertain. Germline assignment: CDR1 SQVTM and CDR2 ANQGSEA. Trimming shortened V by 2 bases and J by 2 bases, and 15 bases separated the two germline ends. The CDR3 has 15 residues. In DNA, the CDR3 is TGCAGCGTTGAATGGGCAGGAGGAGGAAACTATGGCTACACCTTC. Protein sequence: CSVEWAGGGNYGYTF.

The chain couples TRBV28 to TRBJ1-5, with no clear D. The germline V gene encodes CDR1 MDHEN and CDR2 SYDVKM. Trimming took off 3 bases at V and 6 bases at J, with 6 bases between the two ends. This CDR3 spans 12 amino acids. CDR3: CASSFVSQPQHF. The CDR3 DNA reads TGTGCCAGCAGTTTTGTATCTCAGCCCCAGCATTTT.

This clonotype was recorded many times. The CDR3 here is CASSQEPGYTEAFF. CDR3 in DNA: TGTGCCAGCAGCCAAGAGCCAGGGTACACTGAAGCTTTCTTT. V and J are TRBV3-1 and TRBJ1-1; a weak D match, TRBD1 (5 bases). The length of the CDR3 is 14 residues. V was cut by 0 bases and J by 3 bases, with 8 bases left in between. Germline V CDR1 and CDR2: LGHDT, YNNKEL (reference sequence).

The table lists this clonotype with a few counts. The V call is TRBV15, the J call TRBJ1-2; D is undetermined. V lost 3 bases to trimming and J lost 4 bases, with 12 bases between them. Germline V gene data show CDR1 as LNHNV and CDR2 as YYDKDF (reference sequence). This CDR3 comprises 14 residues. In nucleotides, the CDR3 is TGTGCCACCAGCAGCCCCGGGTACACCTATGGCTACACCTTC. It translates to CATSSPGYTYGYTF.

CDR3 in amino acids: CASSQDTAGSSYEQYF. The DNA of the CDR3 is TGCGCCAGCAGCCAAGATACGGCAGGGTCCTCCTACGAGCAGTACTTC. The gene calls are TRBV4-1 and TRBJ2-7, with D tentatively TRBD1 (5 bases). Germline CDR1 MGHRA, CDR2 YSYEKL. This CDR3 comprises 16 residues. V was trimmed by 0 bases and J by 0 bases, leaving 12 bases between them.

A remark on this clonotype: A much larger clone differs by one base, so this may be a read error. The conserved closing phenylalanine or tryptophan is absent in this CDR3, likely reflecting a read error. The chain carries TRBV19 and TRBJ1-1; D is unclear. The CDR3 spans 14 residues. CDR1 is LNHDA, CDR2 SQIVND, per germline (reference sequence). V was pared by 8 bases and J by 0 bases, with 13 bases between. Here the CDR3 DNA reads TGTGCCAGTTCCCCAGAGGGTTTGAACACTGAAGCTTTCTCT. Translating it yields CASSPEGLNTEAFS.

This clonotype was detected a few times. This sequence joins TRBV5-4 and TRBJ2-2; 7 bases agree with TRBD2. The CDR3 covers 16 residues. Trimming at V came to 0 bases and at J to 2 bases, leaving 4 bases not matched to a gene. Germline CDR1 is SGHNT and CDR2 is YYREEE (reference sequence). The CDR3 bases are TGTGCCAGCAGCTTGGATGGCGGGAGAAACACCGGGGAGCTGTTTTTT. Translating it yields CASSLDGGRNTGELFF.

This sequence joins TRBV5-4 and TRBJ2-7; 13 bases agree with TRBD2. Trimming took 3 bases from V and 2 from J; bases not matched to a gene: 8. Germline assignment: CDR1 SGHNT and CDR2 YYREEE (reference sequence). The CDR3 loop spans 17 amino acids. CDR3 in amino acids: CASSSVQGLAGAYEQYF. The CDR3 bases are TGTGCCAGCAGCTCGGTCCAAGGACTAGCGGGAGCCTACGAGCAGTACTTC.

This clonotype was recorded at least ten times. This sequence joins TRBV10-3 and TRBJ2-5, with 8 bases matching TRBD2. The germline V gene encodes CDR1 ENHRY and CDR2 SYGVKD. The CDR3 loop spans 14 amino acids. V lost 4 bases, J lost 2 bases, and 3 bases stayed unmatched. CDR3 in DNA: TGTGCCATCAGTGCAGCGGGGGTACAAGAGACCCAGTACTTC. Translated, it gives CAISAAGVQETQYF.

This clonotype was recorded only once. J is TRBJ2-2 and V is TRBV28; no clear D. This CDR3 is 10 amino acids long. Per germline, CDR1 MDHEN and CDR2 SYDVKM. The ends were cut back, 8 bases at V and 8 bases at J, with 6 bases in the middle. In DNA, the CDR3 is TGTGCCAGCTTCGCGGGGGAGCTGTTTTTT. Translation gives CASFAGELFF.

V and J are TRBV29-1 and TRBJ1-2, with no clear D. Germline CDR1 reads SQVTM; CDR2 reads ANQGSEA. CDR3 length equals 13 residues. The CDR3: CSESIGANYGYTF. In DNA, the CDR3 is TGCAGTGAGTCGATTGGAGCTAACTATGGCTACACCTTC.

The chain employs TRBV6-6 and TRBJ1-3, with D possibly TRBD1 on 6 matching bases. The V end was cut by 6 bases, the J end by 4 bases, with 19 bases between. Germline lookup yields CDR1 MNHNY and CDR2 SVGAGI (reference sequence). The CDR3 covers 16 residues. CDR3 sequence reads: CASRPTGLPGGNTIYF. The CDR3 DNA sequence: TGTGCCAGCAGACCTACAGGGTTGCCAGGCGGAAACACCATATATTTT.

This chain connects TRBV10-3 to TRBJ1-4; a possible D gene is TRBD1 (6 bases). The germline gives CDR1 ENHRY, CDR2 SYGVKD. The CDR3 runs to 12 residues. This CDR3 reads CAVGAANEKLFF. Here the CDR3 DNA reads TGTGCGGTGGGGGCGGCTAATGAAAAACTGTTTTTT.

This clonotype came up a few times. The rearrangement uses TRBV6-6 and TRBJ2-7; 12 nucleotides agree with TRBD1. This CDR3 has 15 residues. CDR1 is MNHNY, CDR2 SVGAGI, per germline (reference sequence). V shed 4 bases, J shed 4 bases, and the junction held 5 bases outside the gene matches. In DNA, the CDR3 is TGTGCCAGCAGTTGGGGACAGGGGGCCGTGTACGAGCAGTACTTC. Translated, it gives CASSWGQGAVYEQYF.

This clonotype was observed a handful of times. The chain couples TRBV10-3 to TRBJ1-1; weak D call: TRBD1 (6 bases). The CDR3 is 17 residues long. From germline, CDR1 is ENHRY and CDR2 SYGVKD. Trimming cost V 5 bases and J 5 bases, with 24 bases left between them. The CDR3 loop is CAISFAQTGAGDTEAFF. For the CDR3, the DNA is TGTGCCATCAGTTTCGCTCAGACCGGGGCAGGGGATACTGAAGCTTTCTTT.

This clonotype has just a few counts. This chain joins TRBV6-5 and TRBJ2-5, with D perhaps assigned TRBD1 or TRBD2 (6 bases each). Germline CDR1 reads MNHEY; CDR2 reads SVGAGI. The CDR3 is 15 amino acids. The V end lost 0 bases, the J end lost 5 bases, and 13 bases lay between the germline ends. For the CDR3, the DNA is TGTGCCAGCAGTTACTCGGAGGGGGTGAGGGAGACCCAGTACTTC. Translation gives CASSYSEGVRETQYF.

The V and J genes are TRBV12-3 or TRBV12-4 and TRBJ2-5; D uncertain. Trimming stripped 5 bases from V and 10 bases from J, with 17 bases between. The CDR3 sequence is 13 residues long. CDR3 in DNA: TGTGCCAGCAGTCCAGCCCTCCGAGAGTTCCAGTACTTC. The encoded protein is CASSPALREFQYF.

This clonotype was picked up many times. The V gene is TRBV7-8, the J gene TRBJ1-1; 8 bases line up with TRBD1. Unmatched junction bases numbered 23, after V lost 4 bases and J lost 10 bases. In germline, CDR1 is SGHVS, CDR2 FQNEAQ. This CDR3 is built from 18 residues. CDR3 loop: CASSSSNSPVGQGALAFF. CDR3 sequence (DNA): TGTGCCAGCAGCTCTTCAAACTCCCCGGTGGGGCAGGGGGCCCTAGCTTTCTTT.

Comment on this clonotype: The junction does not match germline at one end; this may be a read error. The chain is built from TRBV25-1 and TRBJ2-6; D remains ambiguous. Germline V gene data show CDR1 as MGHDK and CDR2 as SYGVNS. The CDR3 has 15 amino acids. The CDR3 loop is CASSADGSGANVLTF. DNA of the CDR3: TGTGCCAGTAGTGCGGACGGCTCTGGGGCCAACGTCCTGACTTTC.

At least ten counts were recorded for this clonotype. The rearrangement joins TRBV5-1 to TRBJ2-7, with 10 positions matching TRBD2. This CDR3 is built from 13 residues. Germline CDR1 is SGHRS and CDR2 is YFSETQ. Trimming removed 7 bases from V and 5 bases from J; junction bases left unmatched: 6. The CDR3 bases are TGCGCCAGCTCTAGCGGGAGCTTACACGAGCAGTACTTC. It codes for CASSSGSLHEQYF.

As concerns this clonotype: Possible read error: a much larger clone is one base away. V is TRBV12-5 and J is TRBJ1-5; unclear D gene. In germline, CDR1 is LGHNT, CDR2 FRNRAP. This CDR3 has 13 amino acids. The DNA of the CDR3 is TGTGCTGGTGGTTTTGGACGCAATCAGCCCCAGCATTTT. This translates into CAGGFGRNQPQHF.

This clonotype appeared many times. The V and J genes are TRBV7-9 and TRBJ1-6; unclear D gene. The CDR3 covers 15 residues. Germline loops: CDR1 SEHNR, CDR2 FQNEAQ (reference sequence). The V end lost 0 bases, the J end lost 5 bases, and 8 bases lay between the germline ends. The CDR3 spells CASSLARADNSPLHF. The CDR3 DNA sequence: TGTGCCAGCAGCTTAGCGCGGGCCGATAATTCACCCCTCCACTTT. The variable domain in full, with the rest retrieved from reference TRBV7-9 and TRBJ1-6, is DTGVSQNPRHKITKRGQNVTFRCDPISEHNRLYWYRQTLGQGPEFLTYFQNEAQLEKSRLLSDRFSAERPKGSFSTLEIQRTEQGDSAMYLCASSLARADNSPLHFGNGTRLTVT.

This clonotype has ten or more counts. This chain joins TRBV19 and TRBJ1-5; no reliable D call. The V end was cut by 4 bases, the J end by 4 bases, with 11 bases between. Germline-derived CDR1 and CDR2 are LNHDA and SQIVND (reference sequence). The CDR3 loop spans 14 amino acids. The CDR3 DNA follows: TGTGCCAGTAGTAGTCAGAGTCTGAATCAGCCCCAGCATTTT. As protein: CASSSQSLNQPQHF.

This clonotype was recorded many times. J is TRBJ2-6 and V is TRBV19; the D is unclear. The CDR3 sequence is 15 residues long. The germline V gene encodes CDR1 LNHDA and CDR2 SQIVND (reference sequence). V was trimmed by 3 bases and J by 1 base, leaving 7 bases between them. CDR3: CASSIWESGANVLTF. CDR3 nucleotides: TGTGCCAGTAGTATTTGGGAATCTGGGGCCAACGTCCTGACTTTC.

For this clonotype: The CDR3 end shows no conserved phenylalanine or tryptophan, and so a read error is likely. V is TRBV2 and J is TRBJ1-1; 7 nucleotides match TRBD1. After removal of 7 bases from V and 1 base from J, the junction contained 18 bases not matched to a gene. Germline V gene lookup returns CDR1 SNHLY and CDR2 FYNNEI. The CDR3 spans 18 residues. This CDR3 reads CASKLTQGIGVRNTEAFL. In nucleotides, the CDR3 is TGTGCCAGCAAACTGACACAGGGGATTGGGGTACGGAACACTGAAGCTTTCCTT.

This clonotype appeared a few times. This chain uses TRBV5-5 with TRBJ2-7; 8 bases align to TRBD1. V trimming: 1 base; J trimming: 3 bases; junction bases outside the gene matches: 9. From germline, CDR1 is SGHKS and CDR2 YYEKEE (reference sequence). The CDR3 contains 16 residues. Here the CDR3 DNA reads TGTGCCAGCAGCTTGCTTCCCCAGGGGGCCTTCTACGAGCAGTACTTC. Encoded protein: CASSLLPQGAFYEQYF.

The chain recombines TRBV20-1 with TRBJ2-7; tentative D call: TRBD2 (6 bases). V was shortened by 1 base and J by 2 bases, with 15 bases between the two germline ends. Germline CDR1 and CDR2: DFQATT and SNEGSKA (reference sequence). This CDR3 comprises 15 residues. The CDR3 DNA follows: TGCAGTGCTAGAGCCTACGGACGGGAGCCCTACGAGCAGTACTTC. This gives the protein CSARAYGREPYEQYF.

Of note for this clonotype: A much larger clonotype is one base distant, so this may be a read error. This chain links TRBV20-1 with TRBJ1-2; TRBD1 is a possible D gene (5 bases). Trimming left V 5 bases short and J 4 bases short, with 23 bases between. CDR3 length: 16 residues. Germline V gene data show CDR1 as DFQATT and CDR2 as SNEGSKA (reference sequence). This chain's CDR3 is CSAGTEGWDLAYGYTF. The CDR3 bases are TGCAGTGCTGGTACTGAGGGATGGGACCTAGCCTATGGCTACACCTTC.